This T cell receptor beta chain emerged from a study of CD8 T cells in Susac syndrome. Negative isolation yielded CD8+ and CD4+ T cells; FACS enriched TEMRA cells. Germline V gene sequence: CDR1 SGDLS, CDR2 YYNGEE. The CDR3 runs 14 residues. After removal of 2 bases from V and 8 bases from J, the junction contained 5 bases not matched to a gene. Reverse transcription of about 0.45 to 1 ug RNA was performed with random hexamers. TCRdb re-analysed the immunoSEQ multiplex PCR reads in MiXCR, keeping a single row per CDR3 protein. The repertoire holds approximately 300,000 distinct CDR3 sequences, with approximately 85% as singletons.

This TCR was recovered from a human donor with multiple sclerosis. This chain joins TRBV9 and TRBJ2-1; 9 bases align to TRBD2. Sequences were obtained from CD8+ T cells from PBMCs. CDR3 in amino acids: CASSVSGSGDEQFF. Here the CDR3 DNA reads TGTGCCAGCAGCGTTAGCGGGAGCGGGGATGAGCAGTTCTTC.